Included here is one T cell receptor (beta chain) sequence, with context. Its antigen is not identified. Next came a second PCR, run for about 7 to 12 cycles, which used a sample-barcoded 5' primer along with a J-beta primer mix. TCRdb itself ran the 5' RACE reads through MiXCR, one entry per CDR3 protein. The sample has 1.5 million to 2 million distinct CDR3 sequences, roughly two fifths seen once. Trimming took 6 bases from V and 12 from J; bases not matched to a gene: 9. In germline, CDR1 is ENHRY, CDR2 SYGVKD. The CDR3 length is 13 residues. The data derive from a study of blood T cells in healthy people across ages. Study details: About one barcoded beta molecule was captured per two T cells (by template switching). Whole-study findings and limits: Expanded clonotype changes were possibly confounded by unknown donor CMV status. With age, beta diversity per million T cells declined roughly linearly, significantly by roughly 40.

Peripheral blood, roughly 9.3 milliliters per donor, was collected. The chain is built from TRBV10-3 and TRBJ2-1; TRBD2 aligns across 9 bases. The clonotype was recovered from a human donor in good health. Source material: blood. This CDR3 is CAIRSGGRIGQFF. For the CDR3, the DNA is TGTGCCATCAGGAGCGGGGGGCGGATTGGGCAGTTCTTC.